The T cell receptor (beta chain) described here comes from a study of CD8+CD57+ T cells in acquired aplastic anemia. The CDR3 length is 17 residues. Germline loops: CDR1 SEHNR, CDR2 FQNEAQ (reference sequence). V shed 6 bases and J shed 3 bases, with 20 bases lying between them. The sample holds many counts of this clonotype. Profiling of TCR beta VDJ combinations and CDR3 sequences used genomic DNA as template. TCRdb reprocessed the reads via MiXCR and lists one record per CDR3 protein. The sample has about 290,000 distinct CDR3 sequences, approximately 57% seen once; the top ten hold 1% to 1.5%. Selection for sequencing was limited to patients who had shown CD8+CD57+ cell expansion by flow cytometry.

The receptor comes from a human donor with aplastic anemia. The specimen sequenced was sorted CD4+, CD8+, or CD8+CD57+ T cells (not recorded which) from PBMCs. The V call is TRBV7-9, the J call TRBJ2-2; the D gene could be TRBD1 or TRBD2 (6 bases each). The CDR3 DNA follows: TGTGCCAGCAGGCGAGCATTTGGGGGGCTAGACACCGGGGAGCTGTTTTTT. This translates into CASRRAFGGLDTGELFF.